The next 12 T cell receptor beta chains were all read from a single sample in a study of cytomegalovirus exposure and HLA in healthy donors. Primers: 60 Vbeta forward and 13 Jbeta reverse. The table came from immunoSEQ multiplex PCR; TCRdb's copy has only in-frame clones and leaves some out. This table has about 190,000 clones, roughly 80% appearing once. Material: PBMCs. The receptors derive from a woman in her twenties or thirties in good health and CMV-seropositive.

The J gene is TRBJ2-5, the V gene TRBV11-2; TRBD2 matches 11 bases. V was pared by 0 bases and J by 6 bases, with 9 bases of the junction left unmatched. CDR1 is SGHAT, CDR2 FQNNGV, per germline. CDR3 length: 17 amino acids. The CDR3 DNA follows: TGTGCCAGCAGCTTAGATCGAACGACTAGCGGGGAAAAGACCCAGTACTTC. It encodes CASSLDRTTSGEKTQYF.

The rearrangement joins TRBV13 to TRBJ1-3, with D perhaps matching TRBD1 (6 bases). Germline lookup yields CDR1 PRHDT and CDR2 FYEKMQ (reference sequence). This CDR3 comprises 16 residues. The V end lost 8 bases, the J end lost 4 bases, and 21 bases lay between the germline ends. This CDR3 is CASATWGRGRGNTIYF. The CDR3 region has the DNA TGTGCCAGCGCAACCTGGGGCAGGGGTAGGGGAAACACCATATATTTT.

This rearrangement joins TRBV27 to TRBJ2-7; D is ambiguous. Trimming removed 0 bases from V and 2 bases from J, with 5 bases in between. This CDR3 is 13 amino acids long. Germline CDR1 is MNHEY and CDR2 is SMNVEV (reference sequence). CDR3 residues: CASSLSRAYEQYF. CDR3 in DNA: TGTGCCAGCAGTTTATCTCGGGCCTACGAGCAGTACTTC.

The chain recombines TRBV28 with TRBJ1-6; D ambiguous. The CDR3 spans 16 residues. Germline CDR1 and CDR2: MDHEN and SYDVKM. V lost 3 bases and J 4 bases, leaving 13 bases between the germline ends. CDR3 DNA: TGTGCCAGCAGTTTTCGCCCCGGACTGTATAATTCACCCCTCCACTTT. The encoded protein is CASSFRPGLYNSPLHF. The complete variable domain, with remaining parts taken from reference TRBV28 and TRBJ1-6, reads DVKVTQSSRYLVKRTGEKVFLECVQDMDHENMFWYRQDPGLGLRLIYFSYDVKMKEKGDIPEGYSVSREKKERFSLILESASTNQTSMYLCASSFRPGLYNSPLHFGNGTRLTVT.

The V gene is TRBV5-1, the J gene TRBJ1-1; 7 positions match TRBD1. The CDR3 is 14 amino acids. Unmatched junction bases numbered 3, after V lost 4 bases and J lost 0 bases. Germline V lookup: CDR1 SGHRS, CDR2 YFSETQ. The CDR3, as DNA: TGCGCCAGCAGCACGACAGGGCTGAACACTGAAGCTTTCTTT. Translating it yields CASSTTGLNTEAFF. The entire variable domain, with the rest obtained from reference TRBV5-1 and TRBJ1-1, is as follows: KAGVTQTPRYLIKTRGQQVTLSCSPISGHRSVSWYQQTPGQGLQFLFEYFSETQRNKGNFPGRFSGRQFSNSRSEMNVSTLELGDSALYLCASSTTGLNTEAFFGQGTRLTVV.

This clone was detected only once. The chain has TRBV27 and TRBJ2-7; 14 nucleotides line up with TRBD2. CDR1 MNHEY and CDR2 SMNVEV come from the germline V gene (reference sequence). The CDR3 consists of 15 residues. V was clipped by 4 bases and J by 5 bases; unmatched bases: 4. This chain's CDR3 is CASSSGLAGAHEQYF. The CDR3 coding sequence is TGTGCCAGCAGTTCGGGACTAGCGGGAGCCCACGAGCAGTACTTC.

The chain is built from TRBV29-1 and TRBJ1-2; perhaps TRBD1 as D (6 bases). Germline-derived CDR1 and CDR2 are SQVTM and ANQGSEA. Trimming cost V 4 bases and J 8 bases, with 17 bases left between them. This CDR3 has 13 residues. CDR3 DNA sequence: TGCAGCGTTGGAGGGGGGGAAGTTGGGGGCTACACCTTC. Translating it yields CSVGGGEVGGYTF.

The rearrangement uses TRBV2 and TRBJ2-3; 7 nucleotides match TRBD1. Looked up from germline, CDR1 is SNHLY and CDR2 is FYNNEI. V gave up 7 bases and J gave up 8 bases; unmatched junction bases: 12. This CDR3 region has 14 residues. The CDR3 reads CASTPEGGTRTQYF. In DNA, the CDR3 is TGTGCCAGCACCCCCGAAGGGGGCACGCGTACGCAGTATTTT.

V is TRBV29-1 and J is TRBJ1-6, with a tentative D call TRBD1 (5 bases). The germline gives CDR1 SQVTM, CDR2 ANQGSEA. CDR3 length: 12 amino acids. With 6 bases removed from V and 9 bases from J, the gap between germline ends came to 12 bases. The CDR3 DNA is TGCAGCGTAGGGGAAGGTGGTTCACCCCTCCACTTT. This gives the protein CSVGEGGSPLHF.

This chain joins TRBV27 and TRBJ1-4; no definite D call. Trimming cost V 2 bases and J 8 bases, with 12 bases left between them. The CDR3 contains 14 residues. Per germline, CDR1 MNHEY and CDR2 SMNVEV (reference sequence). The CDR3 sequence is CASSLRAGREKLFF. DNA for the CDR3: TGTGCCAGCAGTTTAAGAGCCGGGAGGGAAAAACTGTTTTTT.

This chain joins TRBV28 and TRBJ1-5, with TRBD1 identical over 10 bases. This CDR3 is built from 17 residues. The V gene's germline CDR1 is MDHEN and CDR2 SYDVKM. After removal of 6 bases from V and 0 bases from J, the junction contained 8 bases not matched to a gene. CDR3 protein: CASRHWTGGFSNQPQHF. CDR3 DNA: TGTGCCAGCAGGCACTGGACAGGGGGTTTTAGCAATCAGCCCCAGCATTTT.

This chain connects TRBV4-3 to TRBJ2-6; tentative D call: TRBD1 (5 bases). CDR1 and CDR2 from the germline V gene are LGHNA and YSLEER. The CDR3 loop spans 17 amino acids. Trimming left V 3 bases short and J 0 bases short, with 12 bases between. The CDR3 loop is CASSQTVLSSGANVLTF. The CDR3 region has the DNA TGCGCCAGCAGCCAGACAGTATTGAGCTCTGGGGCCAACGTCCTGACTTTC.